Listed here are 9 T cell receptor beta chains from one sample, sequenced in a study of identical twins. A single record per CDR3 protein comes from TCRdb applying MiXCR to the 5' RACE reads. The sample holds about 720,000 distinct CDR3 sequences, over 8.5% seen once. This same sample was also taken into another study, of yellow fever vaccine responses in identical twins.

The sequenced sample consisted of PBMCs. These receptors originate from a woman younger than 35 in good health.

The gene calls are TRBV7-8 and TRBJ2-2; D perhaps matches TRBD2 (5 bases). Looked up from germline, CDR1 is SGHVS and CDR2 is FQNEAQ. V was trimmed by 4 bases and J by 1 base, leaving 13 bases between them. The CDR3 consists of 16 residues. CDR3 in DNA: TGTGCCAGCAGCTCGCCTCGGGGTCGGAACACCGGGGAGCTGTTTTTT. Its protein is CASSSPRGRNTGELFF.

The gene calls are TRBV6-1 and TRBJ1-4; tentative D call: TRBD1 (6 bases). The length of the CDR3 is 15 residues. The ends were cut back, 2 bases at V and 8 bases at J, with 15 bases in the middle. CDR1 is MNHNS, CDR2 SASEGT, per germline. CDR3 amino acids: CASSEKGRGEEKLFF. CDR3 DNA sequence: TGTGCCAGCAGTGAAAAAGGCAGGGGCGAGGAAAAACTGTTTTTT.

V usage is TRBV7-9 and J usage is TRBJ1-1; tentatively, D is TRBD1 (6 bases). There are 15 residues in the CDR3. V gave up 3 bases and J gave up 4 bases, with 15 bases separating them. Germline CDR1 reads SEHNR; CDR2 reads FQNEAQ (reference sequence). The CDR3 region is CASSFVRGGSTEAFF. For the CDR3, the DNA is TGTGCCAGCAGCTTCGTCAGGGGAGGGTCCACTGAAGCTTTCTTT.

This clonotype appeared many times. The chain joins TRBV29-1 to TRBJ2-1; 8 bases are shared with TRBD2. With V trimmed by 4 bases and J by 9 bases, 11 bases remained unmatched. Germline lookup yields CDR1 SQVTM and CDR2 ANQGSEA. The CDR3 loop spans 14 amino acids. The CDR3 DNA follows: TGCAGCGTTGCGCTGGCACTAGCGGTGGGTGAGCAGTTCTTC. Translation gives CSVALALAVGEQFF.

This clonotype was counted at least ten times. The chain carries TRBV5-1 and TRBJ2-1; a possible D gene is TRBD2 (6 bases). The CDR3 has 15 amino acids. The V gene's germline CDR1 is SGHRS and CDR2 YFSETQ. Between the trimmed V and J ends, which lost 0 bases and 8 bases, there was a span of 15 bases. The CDR3 region has the DNA TGCGCCAGCAGCTTGGGCTCTACTAGCCGTGATGAGCAGTTCTTC. It encodes CASSLGSTSRDEQFF.

This clonotype came up many times. The V call is TRBV6-1, the J call TRBJ2-2; D is perhaps TRBD1 or TRBD2 (5 bases each). Germline V gene data show CDR1 as MNHNS and CDR2 as SASEGT. This CDR3 contains 15 residues. V lost 4 bases and J 3 bases, leaving 12 bases between the germline ends. The DNA for the CDR3 is TGTGCCAGCAGTGCCCCGGGACGGGACACCGGGGAGCTGTTTTTT. Protein: CASSAPGRDTGELFF.

This clonotype was observed at least ten times. The chain joins TRBV7-9 to TRBJ1-5; no firm D call. CDR1 and CDR2 (germline): SEHNR, FQNEAQ (reference sequence). Trimming removed 4 bases from V and 8 bases from J, with 15 bases in between. This CDR3 has 14 residues. As DNA, the CDR3 is TGTGCCAGCAGCTCATTACTTGTGTCTGAGCCCCAGCATTTT. It translates to CASSSLLVSEPQHF. Combining the CDR3 with reference TRBV7-9 and TRBJ1-5 gives the whole variable domain DTGVSQNPRHKITKRGQNVTFRCDPISEHNRLYWYRQTLGQGPEFLTYFQNEAQLEKSRLLSDRFSAERPKGSFSTLEIQRTEQGDSAMYLCASSSLLVSEPQHFGDGTRLSIL.

V usage is TRBV6-1 and J usage is TRBJ1-4; 7 bases agree with TRBD1. CDR1 and CDR2 from the germline V gene are MNHNS and SASEGT. The V and J ends lost 6 bases and 3 bases, in that order; junction bases with no gene match: 10. The CDR3 length is 16 residues. The CDR3 loop reads CASSLSSTGSNEKLFF. In DNA form, the CDR3 reads TGTGCCAGCAGCTTAAGCTCGACAGGGTCTAATGAAAAACTGTTTTTT.

The J gene is TRBJ2-3, the V gene TRBV7-8; TRBD2 might be the D (5 bases). V lost 2 bases and J 5 bases, leaving 14 bases between the germline ends. CDR1 and CDR2 from the germline V gene are SGHVS and FQNEAQ. This CDR3 region has 15 residues. Written as DNA, the CDR3 is TGTGCCAGCAGCTTAAATTTCGGGAAGAAAGATACGCAGTATTTT. Its protein product is CASSLNFGKKDTQYF.